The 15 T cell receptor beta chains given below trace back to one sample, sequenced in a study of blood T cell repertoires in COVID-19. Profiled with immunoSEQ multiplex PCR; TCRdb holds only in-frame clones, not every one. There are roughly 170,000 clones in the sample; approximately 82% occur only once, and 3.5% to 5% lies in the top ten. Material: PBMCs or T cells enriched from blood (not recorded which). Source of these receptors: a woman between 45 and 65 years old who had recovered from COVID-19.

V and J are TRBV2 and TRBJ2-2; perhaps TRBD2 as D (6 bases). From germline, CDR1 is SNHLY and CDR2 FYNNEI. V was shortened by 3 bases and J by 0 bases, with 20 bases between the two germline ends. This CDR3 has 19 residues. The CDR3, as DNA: TGTGCCAGCAGTGACCCCACGGGCGGACTATCCCCGAACACCGGGGAGCTGTTTTTT. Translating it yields CASSDPTGGLSPNTGELFF.

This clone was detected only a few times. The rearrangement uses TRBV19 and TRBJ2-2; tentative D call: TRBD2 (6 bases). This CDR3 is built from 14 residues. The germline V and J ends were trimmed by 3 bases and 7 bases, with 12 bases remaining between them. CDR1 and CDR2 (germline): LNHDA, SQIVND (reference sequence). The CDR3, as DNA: TGTGCCAGTAGTATCGCACTAGCCGTCGGGGAGCTGTTTTTT. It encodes CASSIALAVGELFF.

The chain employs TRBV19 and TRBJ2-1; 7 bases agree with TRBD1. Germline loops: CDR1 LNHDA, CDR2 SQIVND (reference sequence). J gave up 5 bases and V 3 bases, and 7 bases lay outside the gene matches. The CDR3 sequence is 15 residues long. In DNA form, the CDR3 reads TGTGCCAGTAGTATTCTTGGGACAGTTGACAATGAGCAGTTCTTC. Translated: CASSILGTVDNEQFF.

In DNA, the CDR3 is TGTGCCAGCAGTTTAAACAGGGGGGCTTTCTTT. Protein: CASSLNRGAFF. The V call is TRBV28, the J call TRBJ1-1; 8 nucleotides match TRBD1. This CDR3 is built from 11 residues. Germline V gene lookup returns CDR1 MDHEN and CDR2 SYDVKM. Germline trimming cut 2 bases from V and 11 bases from J; bases unmatched to any gene: 1.

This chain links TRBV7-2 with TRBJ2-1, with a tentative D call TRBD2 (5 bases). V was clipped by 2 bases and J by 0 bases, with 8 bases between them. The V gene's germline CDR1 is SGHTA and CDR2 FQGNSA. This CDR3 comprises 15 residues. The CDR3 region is CASSLRGSSYNEQFF. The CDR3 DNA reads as TGTGCCAGCAGCTTACGGGGAAGCTCCTACAATGAGCAGTTCTTC.

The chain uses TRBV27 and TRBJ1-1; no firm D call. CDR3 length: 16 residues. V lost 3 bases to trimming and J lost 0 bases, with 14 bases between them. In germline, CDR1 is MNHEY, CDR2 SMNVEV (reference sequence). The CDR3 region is CASSFSGILMNTEAFF. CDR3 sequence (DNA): TGTGCCAGCAGTTTTTCAGGCATCTTAATGAACACTGAAGCTTTCTTT.

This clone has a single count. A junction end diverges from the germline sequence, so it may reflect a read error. Here the CDR3 reads CASSDFQGHLNF. The CDR3 bases are TGCGCCAGCAGTGATTTTCAGGGGCACCTCAACTTT. The rearrangement joins TRBV10-1 to TRBJ1-6; D may be TRBD1 (6 bases). The CDR3 loop spans 12 amino acids. Per the germline V gene, CDR1 is WNHNN and CDR2 is SYGVQD (reference sequence).

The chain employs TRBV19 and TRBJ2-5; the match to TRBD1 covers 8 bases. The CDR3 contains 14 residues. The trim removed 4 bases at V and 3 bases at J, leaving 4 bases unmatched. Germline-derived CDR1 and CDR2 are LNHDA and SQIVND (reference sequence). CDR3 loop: CASSRGTGKETQYF. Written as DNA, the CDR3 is TGTGCCAGTAGTAGAGGGACAGGCAAAGAGACCCAGTACTTC.

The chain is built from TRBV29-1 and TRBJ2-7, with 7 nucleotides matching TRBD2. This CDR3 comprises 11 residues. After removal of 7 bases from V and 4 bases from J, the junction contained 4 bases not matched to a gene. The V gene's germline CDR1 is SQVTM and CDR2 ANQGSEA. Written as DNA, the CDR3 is TGCAGCGCGAGGGAGGGTTACGAGCAGTACGTC. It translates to CSAREGYEQYV.

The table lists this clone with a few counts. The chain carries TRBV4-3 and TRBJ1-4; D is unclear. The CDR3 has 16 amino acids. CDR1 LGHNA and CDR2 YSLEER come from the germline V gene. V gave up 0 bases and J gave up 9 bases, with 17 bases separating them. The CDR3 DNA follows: TGCGCCAGCAGCCAAGATTGGCAGGTGTATTCGCAAAAACTGTTTTTT. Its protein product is CASSQDWQVYSQKLFF.

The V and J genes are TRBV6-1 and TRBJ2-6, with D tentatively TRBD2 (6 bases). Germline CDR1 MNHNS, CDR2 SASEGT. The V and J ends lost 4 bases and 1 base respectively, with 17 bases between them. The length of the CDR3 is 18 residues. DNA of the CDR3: TGTGCCAGCAGTGGGAGGGCAGCCCCTTTATCTGGGGCCAACGTCCTGACTTTC. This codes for CASSGRAAPLSGANVLTF.

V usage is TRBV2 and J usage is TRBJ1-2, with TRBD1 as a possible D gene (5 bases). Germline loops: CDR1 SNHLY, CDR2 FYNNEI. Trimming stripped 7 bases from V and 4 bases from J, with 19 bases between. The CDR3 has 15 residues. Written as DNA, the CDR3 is TGTGCCAGCACCCAACTGGGGGGGGGAATCTATGGCTACACCTTC. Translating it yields CASTQLGGGIYGYTF.

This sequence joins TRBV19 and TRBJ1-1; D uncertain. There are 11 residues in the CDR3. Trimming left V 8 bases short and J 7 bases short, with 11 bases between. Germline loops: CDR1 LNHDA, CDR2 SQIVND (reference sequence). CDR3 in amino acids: CASAHGVEAFF. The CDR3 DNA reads TGTGCCAGTGCCCACGGGGTTGAAGCTTTCTTT.

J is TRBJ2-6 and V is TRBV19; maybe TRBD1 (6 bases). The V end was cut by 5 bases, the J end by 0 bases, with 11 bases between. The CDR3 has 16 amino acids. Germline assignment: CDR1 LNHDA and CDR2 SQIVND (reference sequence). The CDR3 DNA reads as TGTGCCAGTAGTCCAGGGGCGCACTCTGGGGCCAACGTCCTGACTTTC. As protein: CASSPGAHSGANVLTF.

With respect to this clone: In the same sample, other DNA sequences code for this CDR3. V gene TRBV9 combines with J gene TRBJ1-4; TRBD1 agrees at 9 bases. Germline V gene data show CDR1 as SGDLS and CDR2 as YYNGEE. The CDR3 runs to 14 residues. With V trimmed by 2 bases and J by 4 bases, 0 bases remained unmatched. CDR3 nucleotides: TGTGCCAGCAGCGTGACAGGGGGTAATGAAAAACTGTTTTTT. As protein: CASSVTGGNEKLFF.